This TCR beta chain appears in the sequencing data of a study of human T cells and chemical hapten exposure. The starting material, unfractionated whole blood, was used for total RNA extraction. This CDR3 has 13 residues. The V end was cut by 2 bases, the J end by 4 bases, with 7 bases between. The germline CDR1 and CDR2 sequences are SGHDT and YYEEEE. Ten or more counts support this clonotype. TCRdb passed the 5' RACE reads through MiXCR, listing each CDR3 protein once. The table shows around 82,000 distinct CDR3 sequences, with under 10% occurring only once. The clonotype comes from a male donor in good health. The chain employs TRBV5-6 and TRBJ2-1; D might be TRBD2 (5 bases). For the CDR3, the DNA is TGTGCCAGCAGCTTCCGGGAATACAATGAGCAGTTCTTC. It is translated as CASSFREYNEQFF. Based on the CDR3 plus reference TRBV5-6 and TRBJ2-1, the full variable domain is DAGVTQSPTHLIKTRGQQVTLRCSPKSGHDTVSWYQQALGQGPQFIFQYYEEEERQRGNFPDRFSGHQFPNYSSELNVNALLLGDSALYLCASSFREYNEQFFGPGTRLTVL.